These T cell receptor beta chains were read from a single sample in a study of siplizumab effects on memory and regulatory T cells. The protocol was immunoSEQ multiplex PCR, while the TCRdb copy is restricted to in-frame clones and leaves out a portion. The table includes some 100,000 clones, around 94% detected once. Input material: Tregs sorted from blood. The receptors shown here come from a human donor in good health. CDR3s include the opening cysteine and the closing phenylalanine or tryptophan. Fields, in order: CDR3 DNA, CDR3 protein, clone size, J gene, D gene, CDR3 length, V gene. The D gene is left open where the match is weak. Expanded clones are given a class, and other clones once, few, many or no size at all.

TGTGCCAGCAGCCCCAGGGCCAGCGGGAGGAGGAATGAGCAGTTCTTC,CASSPRASGRRNEQFF,-,TRBJ2-1,TRBD2,16,TRBV7-3
TGTGCCAGCAGTTACGGGCCCGCCGGGGAGCTGTTTTTT,CASSYGPAGELFF,-,TRBJ2-2,-,13,TRBV6-5
TGCGCCAGCAGCCGGGACAGGGGGCCAAGCGAGCAGTACTTC,CASSRDRGPSEQYF,-,TRBJ2-7,TRBD1,14,TRBV5-1
TGTGCCAGCAGCAGCGGGGAGGGGCGGGAGACCCAGTACTTC,CASSSGEGRETQYF,few,TRBJ2-5,TRBD2,14,TRBV28
TGTGCCAGCAGTGAATTAGAGGGTAGCAATCAGCCCCAGCATTTT,CASSELEGSNQPQHF,-,TRBJ1-5,-,15,TRBV6-1
TGCGCCAGCAGCTTGACAGGGGAAGGCTACACCTTC,CASSLTGEGYTF,-,TRBJ1-2,TRBD1,12,TRBV5-1
TGTGCCAGCAGCCAAGCGGGGGACTTATACAATGAGCAGTTCTTC,CASSQAGDLYNEQFF,-,TRBJ2-1,-,15,TRBV4-2
TGTGCCAGCAGTGGCCGGGACAGGCCAGGGGCCCCATACACCTTC,CASSGRDRPGAPYTF,-,TRBJ1-2,TRBD1,15,TRBV28
TGCGCCAGCAGCTTGGCCCCTCAGGGGGCTTCCTATGGCTACACCTTC,CASSLAPQGASYGYTF,-,TRBJ1-2,TRBD1,16,TRBV5-1
TGCGCCAGCAGCATGGGACGGGACATCCTAGGGGAGACCCAGTACTTC,CASSMGRDILGETQYF,-,TRBJ2-5,-,16,TRBV5-1
TGTGCCAGCAGCAATGTAACCGCCTACGAGCAGTACTTC,CASSNVTAYEQYF,-,TRBJ2-7,-,13,TRBV21-1
TGTGCCTGGAGTCAGGGTAGGGATGAGCAGTTCTTC,CAWSQGRDEQFF,-,TRBJ2-1,-,12,TRBV30
TGTGCCAGCAGCTTTACAGGGGTATCTGAAGCTTTCTTT,CASSFTGVSEAFF,once,TRBJ1-1,TRBD1,13,TRBV7-3
TGTGCCAGTAGTATGATGGGATTGGCTTATGAGCAGTTCTTC,CASSMMGLAYEQFF,-,TRBJ2-1,-,14,TRBV19
TGCGCCAGCAGGGGGGCAGGGGCCGCTGGAAACACCATATATTTT,CASRGAGAAGNTIYF,-,TRBJ1-3,-,15,TRBV5-1
TGTGCCAGCAGCTTATATGCGGGAGGAGAGACCCAGTACTTC,CASSLYAGGETQYF,-,TRBJ2-5,TRBD2,14,TRBV7-6
TGTGCCAGTAGCGTTCCAGGGCGACGATCAACTGAAGCTTTCTTT,CASSVPGRRSTEAFF,-,TRBJ1-1,-,15,TRBV19
TGTGCCTGTAAGGGACAGTCTTTTTACAATGAGCAGTTCTTC,CACKGQSFYNEQFF,-,TRBJ2-1,TRBD1,14,TRBV30
TGTGCCAGCAGCCAAGAACGAGGGCCCCAGCATTTT,CASSQERGPQHF,-,TRBJ1-5,-,12,TRBV14
TGTGCCTGGGGACCGGGACAGGGGGCACACGAGCAGTACTTC,CAWGPGQGAHEQYF,-,TRBJ2-7,TRBD1,14,TRBV30
TGTGCCAGCAGCCAAGAACGGGGAATCAATGAGCAGTTCTTC,CASSQERGINEQFF,once,TRBJ2-1,-,14,TRBV14
TGTGCCAGCAGTTCAGGGACGGCGGGGAAGGGGTACTTC,CASSSGTAGKGYF,few,TRBJ2-7,-,13,TRBV27
TGCGCCAGCAGCCCCCGTTTGCCTCCGCTAGCGGGAGTGGAGAACACCGGGGAGCTGTTTTTT,CASSPRLPPLAGVENTGELFF,-,TRBJ2-2,TRBD2,21,TRBV5-1
TGCGCCAGCACCACAAGCGGAAACACCGGGGAGCTGTTTTTT,CASTTSGNTGELFF,-,TRBJ2-2,-,14,TRBV5-1
TGTGCCAGCAGTGAGCTAGCGGCTACCTACGAGCAGTACTTC,CASSELAATYEQYF,few,TRBJ2-7,TRBD2,14,TRBV2
TGTGCCAGCAGACCAAGACAGGGCTATAACTATGGCTACACCTTC,CASRPRQGYNYGYTF,-,TRBJ1-2,TRBD1,15,TRBV6-5
TGTGCCAGCAGCTTAACAGGGGGCGGATCATTGCAGTACTTC,CASSLTGGGSLQYF,-,TRBJ2-7,TRBD1,14,TRBV7-3
TGTGCCATCGCAACCCCGGGACACTATGGCTACACCTTC,CAIATPGHYGYTF,-,TRBJ1-2,-,13,TRBV28
TGCGCCAGCGGCGTAGGGAGGGGCACAGATACGCAGTATTTT,CASGVGRGTDTQYF,-,TRBJ2-3,TRBD2,14,TRBV5-1
TGCAGTGCTGGACGAGAGACCCAGTACTTC,CSAGRETQYF,-,TRBJ2-5,-,10,TRBV20-1
TGTGCCAGCAGCTCCCTATTTGATCAGCCCCAGCATTTT,CASSSLFDQPQHF,-,TRBJ1-5,-,13,TRBV7-9
TGTGCCAGCAGCCCCCCTGGCGGCAGCTCCTACAATGAGCAGTTCTTC,CASSPPGGSSYNEQFF,-,TRBJ2-1,-,16,TRBV5-4
TGTGCCAGCAAGAAGGACAGGGCGTTCGGAGCTTTCTTT,CASKKDRAFGAFF,-,TRBJ1-1,TRBD1,13,TRBV28
TGTGCCAGCAGGGGGGCTAGCACAGATACGCAGTATTTT,CASRGASTDTQYF,-,TRBJ2-3,-,13,TRBV11-2
TGTGCCAGCAGGAGAGGGGGGGCTTCCTACGAGCAGTACTTC,CASRRGGASYEQYF,-,TRBJ2-7,-,14,TRBV28
TGTGCCAGCAGTCCGAGGGGTAGGGGAAGGCCCGAGCAGTACTTC,CASSPRGRGRPEQYF,-,TRBJ2-7,-,15,TRBV5-6
TGTGCCAGTCTTCCCTACAGGGCCTCCTACGAGCAGTACTTC,CASLPYRASYEQYF,-,TRBJ2-7,-,14,TRBV27
TGTGCCAGTAGTATAGGTTACTCTGGAAACACCATATATTTT,CASSIGYSGNTIYF,-,TRBJ1-3,-,14,TRBV19
TGTGCCAGCAGAACTCTCAGGGGGCGCGGAGCTGCTTGCAATCAGCCCCAGCATTTT,CASRTLRGRGAACNQPQHF,-,TRBJ1-5,TRBD1,19,TRBV7-9
TGTGCCAGCAGTCGACTAGCGGGAGTCCCCGGGGAGCTGTTTTTT,CASSRLAGVPGELFF,-,TRBJ2-2,TRBD2,15,TRBV28
TGTGCCAGCAGCCGGGACACTAATCAGCCCCAGCATTTT,CASSRDTNQPQHF,-,TRBJ1-5,-,13,TRBV4-2
TGTGCCAGCAGTCACCCCGGGACAGGGGCCTACAATGAGCAGTTCTTC,CASSHPGTGAYNEQFF,-,TRBJ2-1,TRBD1,16,TRBV25-1
TGTGCCAGCAGTTATCAGCAGGGGGTGGACAATGAGCAGTTCTTC,CASSYQQGVDNEQFF,-,TRBJ2-1,TRBD1,15,TRBV6-6
TGCGCCAGCAGCCATGGGGTTATCGGGACCTCCTACGAGCAGTACTTC,CASSHGVIGTSYEQYF,-,TRBJ2-7,-,16,TRBV5-1
TGTGCCAGCAGCTTAGGTCTAGCGGGAGTGGGAGATACGCAGTATTTT,CASSLGLAGVGDTQYF,-,TRBJ2-3,TRBD2,16,TRBV11-2
TGCGCCAGCAAAACTAGCGGTTACAATGAGCAGTTCTTC,CASKTSGYNEQFF,-,TRBJ2-1,TRBD2,13,TRBV5-1
TGCGCCAGCAGCTGGGGGGCACGGGGGCGTGAAAACATTCAGTACTTC,CASSWGARGRENIQYF,-,TRBJ2-4,-,16,TRBV5-1
TGTGCCAGCAGTTCCCGGACAGGGCCCACAGATACGCAGTATTTT,CASSSRTGPTDTQYF,-,TRBJ2-3,TRBD1,15,TRBV27
TGCGCCAGCAGTTCGGGACTATCCAAATCCCCCCAGTTCTTC,CASSSGLSKSPQFF,-,TRBJ2-1,TRBD2,14,TRBV10-1
TGTGCCAGCACCGAGGGTGGGGAGACCCAGTACTTC,CASTEGGETQYF,-,TRBJ2-5,-,12,TRBV7-8
TGTGCCAGTAGTCTCAGGGAATTAAGGGGCTACACCTTC,CASSLRELRGYTF,few,TRBJ1-2,-,13,TRBV19
TGCGCCAGCAGCTTGGGGACGCGGCACCCCCAAAAAGGCTACACCTTC,CASSLGTRHPQKGYTF,once,TRBJ1-2,-,16,TRBV5-1
TGTGCCAGTTCGACTATTGGCAGGGGGCCGGGTGGCTACACCTTC,CASSTIGRGPGGYTF,-,TRBJ1-2,TRBD1,15,TRBV19
TGTGCCAGCAGTTTCCGATCCGGGACAGGAGGAAACGAGCAGTACTTC,CASSFRSGTGGNEQYF,-,TRBJ2-7,TRBD1,16,TRBV27
TGTGCCAGCAGTTACCGGACAGGGGGGGGAGAGACCCAGTACTTC,CASSYRTGGGETQYF,-,TRBJ2-5,TRBD1,15,TRBV6-6
TGTGCCAGCAGCTCGCGGACAGGGGGCAGAAACACCATATATTTT,CASSSRTGGRNTIYF,-,TRBJ1-3,TRBD1,15,TRBV7-9
TGCGCCAGCAGCCCCGGACAGGGGGCTGGCAAAAACATTCAGTACTTC,CASSPGQGAGKNIQYF,-,TRBJ2-4,TRBD1,16,TRBV5-1
TGTGCCAGCAGTTTGTCCGGGATTGCCAATGAGCAGTTCTTC,CASSLSGIANEQFF,-,TRBJ2-1,-,14,TRBV27
TGTGCCAGCTCACAAGGACTAGCGGGGGTATACGAGCAGTACTTC,CASSQGLAGVYEQYF,-,TRBJ2-7,TRBD2,15,TRBV18
TGTGCCACCAGCACACCAGGGGGGGGCGAGCAGTTCTTC,CATSTPGGGEQFF,-,TRBJ2-1,-,13,TRBV15